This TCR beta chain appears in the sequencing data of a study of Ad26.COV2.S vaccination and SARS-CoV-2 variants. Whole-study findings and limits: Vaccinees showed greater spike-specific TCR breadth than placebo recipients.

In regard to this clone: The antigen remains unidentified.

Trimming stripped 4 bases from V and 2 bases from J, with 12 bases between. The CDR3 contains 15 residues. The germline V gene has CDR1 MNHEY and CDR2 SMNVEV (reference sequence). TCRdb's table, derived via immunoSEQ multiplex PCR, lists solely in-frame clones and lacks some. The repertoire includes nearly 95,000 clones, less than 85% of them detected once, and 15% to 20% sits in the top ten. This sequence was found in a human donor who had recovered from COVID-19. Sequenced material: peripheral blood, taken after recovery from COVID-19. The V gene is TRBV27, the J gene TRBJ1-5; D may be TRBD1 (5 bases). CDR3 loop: CASSYLGGGNQPQHF. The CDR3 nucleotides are TGTGCCAGCAGTTATCTCGGGGGTGGCAATCAGCCCCAGCATTTT.